A selection of T cell receptor beta chains follows, all from one sample in a study of CD8 T cells in ankylosing spondylitis. In TCRdb, the 5' RACE reads were re-called with MiXCR into one record per CDR3 protein. This sample has roughly 450,000 distinct CDR3 sequences, with about 24% found just once. Sequencing was done on a sample of blood, either unsorted or a sorted T cell fraction (not recorded which). The receptors come from a male donor with ankylosing spondylitis. The CDR3 runs from the conserved cysteine through the conserved F or W. A D gene is named only where the DNA matches it firmly. Some rows mark clone size as missing; the rest say once, few, many or name a class of expanded clone.

>TRBV6-1|NA|TRBJ2-1|NA
CASLLASEYNEQFF
TGTGCCAGTTTGCTAGCGAGCGAATACAATGAGCAGTTCTTC
>TRBV6-2/TRBV6-3|few|TRBJ1-5|NA
CATDGEYNSNQPQHF
TGTGCCACCGACGGGGAGTATAATAGCAATCAGCCCCAGCATTTT
>TRBV24-1|once|TRBJ2-2|TRBD1
CATSALRPRRTGGQTPNTAELFF
TGTGCCACCAGTGCCCTTAGGCCCAGGAGGACAGGGGGTCAAACCCCGAACACCGCGGAGCTGTTTTTT
>TRBV10-3|NA|TRBJ2-3|TRBD2
CAILAGGPADTQYF
TGTGCCATCCTAGCGGGAGGGCCCGCAGATACGCAGTATTTT
>TRBV4-2|NA|TRBJ2-1|TRBD2
CASSQLLAGTYNEQFF
TGTGCCAGCAGCCAATTACTAGCGGGGACCTACAATGAGCAGTTCTTC
>TRBV20-1|NA|TRBJ2-1|TRBD2
CSAPYSGNPYNEQFF
TGCAGTGCTCCCTATAGCGGGAACCCCTACAATGAGCAGTTCTTC
>TRBV27|few|TRBJ2-1|NA
CASSYALGVYNEQFF
TGTGCCAGCAGTTACGCCCTGGGGGTCTACAATGAGCAGTTCTTC
>TRBV2|few|TRBJ2-5|NA
CASVLRLGETQYF
TGTGCCAGCGTTTTGAGACTAGGCGAGACCCAGTACTTC
>TRBV4-2|few|TRBJ1-5|NA
CASSQAVGDRNQPQHF
TGTGCCAGCAGCCAAGCTGTAGGGGATCGCAATCAGCCCCAGCATTTT
>TRBV10-3|many|TRBJ2-3|NA
CAISESSATTDTQYF
TGTGCCATCAGTGAGTCTTCGGCCACGACAGATACGCAGTATTTT
>TRBV3-1|NA|TRBJ1-4|NA
CASSQEAVSGPGKLFF
TGTGCCAGCAGCCAAGAGGCCGTGTCCGGTCCGGGCAAACTGTTTTTT
>TRBV10-3|few|TRBJ2-3|NA
CAISLQGTDTQYF
TGTGCCATCAGTTTACAGGGAACAGATACGCAGTATTTT
>TRBV7-2|few|TRBJ1-2|NA
CASSLDTAYYGYTF
TGTGCCAGCAGCTTAGATACGGCCTACTATGGCTACACCTTC
>TRBV7-2|NA|TRBJ2-1|NA
CASSLVGTSNEQFF
TGTGCCAGCAGCTTAGTGGGCACTAGCAATGAGCAGTTCTTC
>TRBV5-1|NA|TRBJ2-1|TRBD2
CASSLVVAGVDNEQFF
TGCGCCAGCAGCTTGGTTGTAGCGGGAGTAGACAATGAGCAGTTCTTC
>TRBV7-9|NA|TRBJ2-1|TRBD2
CASSLSASGFHEQFF
TGTGCCAGCAGCTTAAGCGCTAGCGGTTTCCATGAGCAGTTCTTC
>TRBV20-1|NA|TRBJ2-3|NA
CSALTTSTDTQYF
TGCAGTGCTCTGACAACCAGCACAGATACGCAGTATTTT
>TRBV20-1|NA|TRBJ1-4|NA
CSARDLRALNEKLFF
TGCAGTGCTAGAGATCTGAGGGCGCTTAATGAAAAACTGTTTTTT
>TRBV24-1|many|TRBJ2-3|TRBD2
CATSDRTSRRADTQYF
TGTGCCACCAGTGACAGGACTAGTCGACGCGCAGATACGCAGTATTTT
>TRBV7-9|few|TRBJ1-6|NA
CASSAGTGSPLHF
TGTGCCAGCAGCGCAGGGACTGGATCACCCCTCCACTTT
>TRBV6-1|few|TRBJ2-7|TRBD1
CASRSGTGFYEQYF
TGTGCCAGCAGATCCGGGACAGGGTTCTACGAGCAGTACTTC
>TRBV24-1|NA|TRBJ2-2|NA
CATSDLRTNTGELFF
TGTGCCACCAGTGATTTGCGGACAAACACCGGGGAGCTGTTTTTT
>TRBV7-9|NA|TRBJ2-7|TRBD1
CASSLGTEIYEQYF
TGTGCCAGCAGCCTCGGGACAGAGATCTACGAGCAGTACTTC
>TRBV11-1|NA|TRBJ2-1|TRBD2
CASSSTVGGRAVSYNEQFF
TGTGCCAGCAGCTCCACTGTGGGCGGGAGGGCCGTGTCCTACAATGAGCAGTTCTTC
>TRBV6-5|NA|TRBJ1-2|TRBD1
CASSYLTGFGGYTF
TGTGCCAGCAGTTATTTGACAGGGTTCGGTGGCTACACCTTC
>TRBV12-3/TRBV12-4|few|TRBJ2-7|NA
CASSFGAPYEQYF
TGTGCCAGCAGTTTTGGAGCCCCCTACGAGCAGTACTTC
>TRBV12-3/TRBV12-4|few|TRBJ1-3|NA
CASRVATAGGNTIYF
TGTGCCAGCAGAGTAGCCACTGCGGGAGGAAACACCATATATTTT
>TRBV20-1|NA|TRBJ2-1|NA
CSARVRLSYEQFF
TGCAGTGCTAGAGTCAGGCTTTCGTATGAGCAGTTCTTC
>TRBV5-1|NA|TRBJ2-5|NA
CASSFGEVRETQYF
TGCGCCAGCAGCTTCGGGGAGGTTCGGGAGACCCAGTACTTC
>TRBV14|few|TRBJ1-2|NA
CASSQDRYGYTF
TGTGCCAGCAGCCAAGATCGGTATGGCTACACCTTC
>TRBV11-2|few|TRBJ2-3|NA
CASSYPLADTDTQYF
TGTGCCAGCAGCTACCCCCTGGCAGACACAGATACGCAGTATTTT
>TRBV5-1|NA|TRBJ2-1|TRBD1
CASSPGDRGSGEQFF
TGCGCCAGCAGCCCGGGGGACAGGGGAAGTGGTGAGCAGTTCTTC
>TRBV12-3/TRBV12-4|NA|TRBJ2-1|NA
CASSLGGFDGGEQFF
TGTGCCAGCAGTTTGGGAGGCTTCGACGGGGGTGAGCAGTTCTTC
>TRBV3-1|NA|TRBJ2-7|TRBD1
CASSQDREVGQYF
TGTGCCAGCAGCCAGGACAGGGAGGTCGGGCAGTACTTC
>TRBV11-2|NA|TRBJ2-1|TRBD2
CASSYGTSGKSSYNEQFF
TGTGCCAGCAGCTACGGGACTAGCGGGAAGAGCTCCTACAATGAGCAGTTCTTC
>TRBV11-2|NA|TRBJ2-1|NA
CASSPSSRRGNEQFF
TGTGCCAGCAGCCCCTCTAGTAGACGGGGGAATGAGCAGTTCTTC
>TRBV20-1|NA|TRBJ1-1|NA
CSARDSSLIYTEAFF
TGCAGTGCTAGAGATTCGAGTTTAATATACACTGAAGCTTTCTTT
>TRBV20-1|few|TRBJ2-7|TRBD1
CSASGTAYEQYF
TGCAGTGCTTCCGGGACAGCCTACGAGCAGTACTTC
>TRBV11-2|NA|TRBJ2-3|NA
CASSFPTGTDTQYF
TGTGCCAGCAGCTTCCCGACGGGGACAGATACGCAGTATTTT
>TRBV7-9|few|TRBJ1-1|NA
CASSLVSASEAFF
TGTGCCAGCAGCTTAGTGTCGGCTTCAGAAGCTTTCTTT
>TRBV10-3|few|TRBJ2-7|NA
CAVRPRGTGSEQYF
TGTGCCGTCCGCCCGAGGGGGACGGGGTCCGAGCAGTACTTC
>TRBV7-2|NA|TRBJ2-1|TRBD2
CASSLMAGGTYNEQFF
TGTGCCAGCAGCTTAATGGCGGGAGGGACCTACAATGAGCAGTTCTTC
>TRBV27|NA|TRBJ2-5|TRBD2
CASSLIGRLAGGQETQYF
TGTGCCAGCAGTTTAATAGGTCGTCTAGCGGGAGGACAAGAGACCCAGTACTTC
>TRBV28|NA|TRBJ2-2|TRBD2
CASSSSGRSGGELFF
TGTGCCAGCAGTTCTAGCGGGAGATCAGGCGGGGAGCTGTTTTTT
>TRBV3-1|few|TRBJ2-7|NA
CASTPRGSLRNEQYF
TGTGCCAGCACCCCTCGGGGGAGCCTGAGAAACGAGCAGTACTTC
>TRBV20-1|NA|TRBJ2-1|TRBD2
CSALHRREGRDEQFF
TGCAGTGCTTTACACAGGCGGGAGGGCCGCGATGAGCAGTTCTTC
>TRBV6-1|few|TRBJ1-2|NA
CASTSLNYGYTF
TGTGCCAGCACAAGCCTTAACTATGGCTACACCTTC
>TRBV14|few|TRBJ1-1|NA
CASSQGRFGTEAFF
TGTGCCAGCAGCCAGGGGCGTTTCGGCACTGAAGCTTTCTTT
>TRBV24-1|NA|TRBJ2-2|NA
CATSDYRGQTGELFF
TGTGCCACCAGTGATTACCGGGGGCAAACCGGGGAGCTGTTTTTT